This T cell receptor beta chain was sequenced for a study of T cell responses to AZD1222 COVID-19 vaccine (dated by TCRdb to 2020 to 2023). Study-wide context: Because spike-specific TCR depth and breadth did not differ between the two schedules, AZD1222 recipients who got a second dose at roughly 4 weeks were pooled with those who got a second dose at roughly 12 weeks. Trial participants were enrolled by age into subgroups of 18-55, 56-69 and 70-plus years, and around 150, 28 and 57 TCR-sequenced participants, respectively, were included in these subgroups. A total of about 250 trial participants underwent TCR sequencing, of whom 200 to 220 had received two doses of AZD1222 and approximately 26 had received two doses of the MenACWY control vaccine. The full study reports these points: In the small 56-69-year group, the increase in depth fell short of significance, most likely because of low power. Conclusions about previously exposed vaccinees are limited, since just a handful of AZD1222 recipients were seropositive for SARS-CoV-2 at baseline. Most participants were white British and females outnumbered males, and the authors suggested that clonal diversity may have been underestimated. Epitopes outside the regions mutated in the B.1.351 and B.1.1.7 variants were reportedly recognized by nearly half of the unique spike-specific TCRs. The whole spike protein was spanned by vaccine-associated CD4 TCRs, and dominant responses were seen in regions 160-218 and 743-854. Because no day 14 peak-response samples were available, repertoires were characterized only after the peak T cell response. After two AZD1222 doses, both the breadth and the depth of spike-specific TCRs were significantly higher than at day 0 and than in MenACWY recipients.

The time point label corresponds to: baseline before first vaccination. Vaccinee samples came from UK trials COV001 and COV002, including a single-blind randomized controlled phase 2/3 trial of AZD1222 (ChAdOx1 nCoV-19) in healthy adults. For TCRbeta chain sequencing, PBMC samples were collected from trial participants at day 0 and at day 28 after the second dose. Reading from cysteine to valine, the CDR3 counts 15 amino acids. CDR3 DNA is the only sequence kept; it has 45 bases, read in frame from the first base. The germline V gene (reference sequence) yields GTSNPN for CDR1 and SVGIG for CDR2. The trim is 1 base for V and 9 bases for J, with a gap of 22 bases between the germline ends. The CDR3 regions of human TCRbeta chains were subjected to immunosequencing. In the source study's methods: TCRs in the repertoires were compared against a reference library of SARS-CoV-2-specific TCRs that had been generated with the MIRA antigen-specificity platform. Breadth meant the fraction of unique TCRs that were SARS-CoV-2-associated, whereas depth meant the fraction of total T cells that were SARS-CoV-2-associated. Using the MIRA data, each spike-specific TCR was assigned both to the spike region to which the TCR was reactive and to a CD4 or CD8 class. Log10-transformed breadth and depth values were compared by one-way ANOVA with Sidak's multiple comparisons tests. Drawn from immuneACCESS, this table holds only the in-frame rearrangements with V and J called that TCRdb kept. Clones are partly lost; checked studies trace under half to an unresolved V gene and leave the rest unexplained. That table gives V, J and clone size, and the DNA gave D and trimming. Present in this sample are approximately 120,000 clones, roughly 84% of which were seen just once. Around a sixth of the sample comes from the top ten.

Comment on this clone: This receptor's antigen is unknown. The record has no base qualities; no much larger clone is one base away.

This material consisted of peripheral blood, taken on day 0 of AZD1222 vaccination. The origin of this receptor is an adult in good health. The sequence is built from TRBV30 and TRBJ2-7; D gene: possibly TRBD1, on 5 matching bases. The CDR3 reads CAWSGGRSLGRGQYV. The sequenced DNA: TGTGCCTGGAGTGGAGGCCGATCGCTGGGTAGGGGGCAGTACGTC.